The rows below give T cell receptor beta chains drawn from one sample of a study of response to subunit inactivated influenza vaccine. TCRdb called the RT-PCR reads again in MiXCR, with one record for every CDR3 protein. The data show 530,000 or so distinct CDR3 sequences, 25% seen once. The sample consisted of CD4+ T cells sorted from PBMCs, taken around 5 days after vaccination. The receptors originated from a man aged 50 or older who received an inactivated influenza vaccine. Each CDR3 is given with its conserved first and last residue.

J: TRBJ2-7
V: TRBV6-1
CDR3: CASGPTSGRGSGQYF

J: TRBJ2-3
V: TRBV7-2
CDR3: CASRDRLVLTDTQYF

J: TRBJ2-7
V: TRBV7-2
CDR3: CASSLDSRSTYEQYF

J: TRBJ2-7
V: TRBV7-2
CDR3: CASSLSGRTYEQYF

J: TRBJ1-1
V: TRBV6-5
CDR3: CASRGADTEAFF

J: TRBJ2-7
V: TRBV4-3
CDR3: CASSQELTGGVYEQYF

J: TRBJ2-7
V: TRBV20-1
CDR3: CSALEGAYEQYF

J: TRBJ1-2
V: TRBV4-1
CDR3: CASSQPGQGYYGYTF

J: TRBJ1-1
V: TRBV6-5
CDR3: CASSTRDRGRGEAFF

J: TRBJ1-4
V: TRBV6-1
CDR3: CASSHRGRREEKLFF

J: TRBJ2-7
V: TRBV5-1
CDR3: CASSRQGASYEQYF

J: TRBJ2-7
V: TRBV21-1
CDR3: CASSGQWTGRTNYEQYF

J: TRBJ2-7
V: TRBV12-3/TRBV12-4
CDR3: CASSSPTTNYEQYF

J: TRBJ2-7
V: TRBV5-6
CDR3: CASSSAGTLREEQYF

J: TRBJ2-7
V: TRBV11-2
CDR3: CASSYPQGYEQYF

J: TRBJ2-7
V: TRBV20-1
CDR3: CSAREKSYEQYF

J: TRBJ2-7
V: TRBV20-1
CDR3: CSAKGRGAYEQYF

J: TRBJ2-5
V: TRBV12-3/TRBV12-4
CDR3: CASSSQQGMETQYF

J: TRBJ2-6
V: TRBV2
CDR3: CASTLTGQQSGANVLTF

J: TRBJ2-5
V: TRBV20-1
CDR3: CSAKRAGLYQETQYF

J: TRBJ2-7
V: TRBV10-3
CDR3: CAISTGGTTYEQYF

J: TRBJ2-2
V: TRBV12-3/TRBV12-4
CDR3: CASSLRGATGELFF

J: TRBJ2-1
V: TRBV20-1
CDR3: CSATEPRTYNEQFF

J: TRBJ1-6
V: TRBV6-2/TRBV6-3
CDR3: CASSFTGGDSPLHF

J: TRBJ2-7
V: TRBV28
CDR3: CASSGNRGRYEQYF

J: TRBJ2-3
V: TRBV7-6
CDR3: CASSVDRDTQYF

J: TRBJ1-4
V: TRBV4-1
CDR3: CASSQDRGEKLFF

J: TRBJ2-7
V: TRBV21-1
CDR3: CASSTRQGRPYEQYF

J: TRBJ2-7
V: TRBV10-3
CDR3: CAISESKGTEQYF

J: TRBJ1-1
V: TRBV20-1
CDR3: CSARDWTGVVSEAFF

J: TRBJ1-6
V: TRBV7-6
CDR3: CASSLAGGGLGNSPLHF

J: TRBJ2-2
V: TRBV7-2
CDR3: CASSSRQGSTGELFF

J: TRBJ2-4
V: TRBV20-1
CDR3: CSARDARFASKNIQYF

J: TRBJ2-4
V: TRBV6-5
CDR3: CASSYMGEAKNIQYF

J: TRBJ2-2
V: TRBV25-1
CDR3: CASSGTGGPLTGELFF

J: TRBJ2-7
V: TRBV12-3/TRBV12-4
CDR3: CASSSSILVEQYF

J: TRBJ1-1
V: TRBV7-2
CDR3: CASSLQGYTEAFF

J: TRBJ1-5
V: TRBV4-2
CDR3: CASSQEKGARNQPQHF

J: TRBJ1-2
V: TRBV20-1
CDR3: CSARTKRVSGYTF

J: TRBJ2-1
V: TRBV18
CDR3: CASSPQANEQFF

J: TRBJ2-2
V: TRBV12-3/TRBV12-4
CDR3: CASSPGHTGELFF

J: TRBJ2-1
V: TRBV2
CDR3: CASSAGLAAYNEQFF

J: TRBJ2-1
V: TRBV3-1
CDR3: CASSQPRRRSYNEQFF

J: TRBJ1-4
V: TRBV5-1
CDR3: CASSPPTSKPNEKLFF

J: TRBJ2-3
V: TRBV6-2/TRBV6-3
CDR3: CASSYIPGLAYLTDTQYF